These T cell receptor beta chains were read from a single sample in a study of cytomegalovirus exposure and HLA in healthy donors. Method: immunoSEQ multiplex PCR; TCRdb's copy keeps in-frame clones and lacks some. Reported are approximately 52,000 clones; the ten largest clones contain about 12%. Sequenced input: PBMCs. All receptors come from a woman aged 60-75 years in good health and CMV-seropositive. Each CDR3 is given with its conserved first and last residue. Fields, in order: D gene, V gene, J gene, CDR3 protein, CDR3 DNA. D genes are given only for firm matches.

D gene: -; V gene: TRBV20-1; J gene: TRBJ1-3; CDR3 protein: CSAPSGNTIYF; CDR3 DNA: TGCAGTGCTCCATCCGGAAACACCATATATTTT
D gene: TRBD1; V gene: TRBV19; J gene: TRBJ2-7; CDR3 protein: CASSPPGTGAYEQYF; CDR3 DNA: TGTGCCAGTAGTCCGCCCGGGACAGGGGCCTACGAGCAGTACTTC
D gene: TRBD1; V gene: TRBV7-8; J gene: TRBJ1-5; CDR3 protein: CASSLQGAGNQPQHF; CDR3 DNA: TGTGCCAGCAGCTTACAGGGGGCAGGCAATCAGCCCCAGCATTTT
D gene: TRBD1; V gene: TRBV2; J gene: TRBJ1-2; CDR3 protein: CASRIQGNGYTF; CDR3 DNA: TGTGCCAGCAGAATACAGGGGAATGGCTACACCTTC
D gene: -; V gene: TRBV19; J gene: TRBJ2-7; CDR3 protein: CASSRGTGNSYEQYF; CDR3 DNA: TGTGCCAGTAGTAGGGGGACTGGAAACTCCTACGAGCAGTACTTC
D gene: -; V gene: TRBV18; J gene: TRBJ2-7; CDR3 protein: CASSPSVSGEQYF; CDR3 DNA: TGTGCCAGCTCACCATCGGTGTCGGGCGAGCAGTACTTC
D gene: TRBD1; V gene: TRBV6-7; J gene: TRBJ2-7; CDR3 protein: CASRALRTGFAYEQYF; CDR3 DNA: TGTGCCAGCAGGGCACTTAGGACAGGGTTTGCCTACGAGCAGTACTTC
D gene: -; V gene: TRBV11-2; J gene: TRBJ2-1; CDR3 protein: CASSPRLTATHNEQFF; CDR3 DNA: TGTGCCAGCAGCCCTAGACTGACAGCTACCCACAATGAGCAGTTCTTC
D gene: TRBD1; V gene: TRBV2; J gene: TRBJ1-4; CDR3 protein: CASSGTGVPNEKLFF; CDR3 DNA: TGTGCCAGCAGTGGGACAGGGGTTCCTAATGAAAAACTGTTTTTT
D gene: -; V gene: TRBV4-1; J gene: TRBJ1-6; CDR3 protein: CASSQVPGESYNSPLHF; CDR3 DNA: TGCGCCAGCAGCCAAGTTCCCGGGGAGTCCTATAATTCACCCCTACACTTT
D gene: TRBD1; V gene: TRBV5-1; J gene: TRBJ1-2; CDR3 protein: CASSLGTGKGEGYTF; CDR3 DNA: TGCGCCAGCAGCTTGGGGACAGGGAAGGGTGAGGGCTACACCTTC
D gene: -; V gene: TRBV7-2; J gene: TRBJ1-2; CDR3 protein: CASSPGVANYGYTF; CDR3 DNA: TGTGCCAGCAGCCCAGGGGTAGCTAACTATGGCTACACCTTC
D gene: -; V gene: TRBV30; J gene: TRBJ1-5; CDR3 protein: CAWSLGVFRVNSNQPQHF; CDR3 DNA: TGTGCCTGGAGCCTAGGGGTATTCAGAGTAAATAGCAATCAGCCCCAGCATTTT
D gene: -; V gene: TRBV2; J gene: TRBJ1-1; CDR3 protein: CASSDWRTEAFF; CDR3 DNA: TGTGCCAGCAGTGATTGGAGGACTGAAGCTTTCTTT
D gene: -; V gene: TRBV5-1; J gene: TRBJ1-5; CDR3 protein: CASSPNRAGSNQPQHF; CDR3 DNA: TGCGCCAGCTCTCCTAACAGAGCGGGGAGCAATCAGCCCCAGCATTTT
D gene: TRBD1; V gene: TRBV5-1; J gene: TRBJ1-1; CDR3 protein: CASSSIWTGEDTEAFF; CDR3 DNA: TGCGCCAGCAGCTCAATCTGGACAGGGGAGGACACTGAAGCTTTCTTT
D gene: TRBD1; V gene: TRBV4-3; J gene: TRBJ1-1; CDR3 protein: CASSHQTGDTEAFF; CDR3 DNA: TGCGCCAGCAGCCACCAGACAGGGGACACTGAAGCTTTCTTT
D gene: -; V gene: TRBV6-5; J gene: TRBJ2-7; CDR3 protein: CASSYLGSSSYEQYF; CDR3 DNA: TGTGCCAGCAGTTACCTCGGGTCCTCTTCCTACGAGCAGTACTTC
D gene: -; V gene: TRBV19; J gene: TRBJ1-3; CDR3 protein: CASSTAEGRDGNTIYF; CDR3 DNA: TGTGCCAGTAGTACTGCCGAAGGGCGGGATGGAAACACCATATATTTT
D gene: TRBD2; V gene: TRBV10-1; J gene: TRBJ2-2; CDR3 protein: CASTSGGPNTGELFF; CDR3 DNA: TGCGCCAGTACCAGCGGGGGGCCGAACACCGGGGAGCTGTTTTTT
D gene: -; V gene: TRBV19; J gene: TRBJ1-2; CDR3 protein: CASSIGMGAPYYGYTF; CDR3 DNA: TGTGCCAGTAGTATAGGGATGGGGGCTCCCTACTATGGCTACACCTTC
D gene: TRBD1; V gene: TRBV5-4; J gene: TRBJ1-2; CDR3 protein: CASSPPRTGGYGYTF; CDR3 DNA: TGTGCCAGCAGCCCGCCCCGGACAGGGGGCTATGGCTACACCTTC
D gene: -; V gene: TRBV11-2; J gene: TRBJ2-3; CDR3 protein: CASSLALGDTQYF; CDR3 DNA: TGTGCCAGCAGCTTGGCACTAGGAGATACGCAGTATTTT
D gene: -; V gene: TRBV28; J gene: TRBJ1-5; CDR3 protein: CASSLIRLVSQPQHF; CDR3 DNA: TGTGCCAGCAGTTTAATCCGTTTAGTCTCTCAGCCCCAGCATTTT
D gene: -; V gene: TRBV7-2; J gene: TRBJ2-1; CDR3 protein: CASSSTRVSYNEQFF; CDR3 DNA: TGTGCCAGCAGCTCTACTCGGGTCTCCTACAATGAGCAGTTCTTC